The clone carrying this T cell receptor (beta chain) was seen many times. The sample comes from a study of T-cell reconstitution after alpha-beta-depleted transplantation in children. Preparing the TCRbeta library involved the use of unique molecular identifiers. MiXCR, applied by TCRdb to the PCR reads, yields one record per CDR3 protein. The sample carries about 640,000 distinct CDR3 sequences, around 17% recorded once. CDR3 length: 20 residues. With 0 bases clipped from V and 0 bases from J, the junction kept 10 bases outside the gene matches. The sequence was collected from a human donor who donated a stem cell graft to a child with acute myeloid leukemia. The starting material was PBMCs from the stem cell graft donor, obtained from the stem cell graft. J is TRBJ2-6 and V is TRBV12-3 or TRBV12-4; 8 bases line up with TRBD1. The CDR3, as DNA: TGTGCCAGCAGTTTAGCGGGTTTGGGGACAGGCTTCTCTGGGGCCAACGTCCTGACTTTC. Translated: CASSLAGLGTGFSGANVLTF.